The next 16 T cell receptor beta chains were all read from a single sample in a study of OX40 agonist ivuxolimab in advanced cancers. Method: immunoSEQ multiplex PCR; TCRdb's copy keeps in-frame clones and lacks some. Altogether about 69,000 clones are present, 80% to 90% being singletons, with the ten largest covering roughly 6%. The sequences come from CD4+ or CD8+ T cells sorted from blood, collected in a trial of the OX40 agonist ivuxolimab. The receptor source for this set is an adult with an advanced solid tumor such as melanoma, head and neck, liver or kidney cancer.

The CDR3 reads CASSLNLGANEKLFF. CDR3 coding DNA: TGTGCCAGCAGCTTAAACCTTGGCGCTAATGAAAAACTGTTTTTT. The chain recombines TRBV7-2 with TRBJ1-4; D gene uncertain. Trimming left V 2 bases short and J 3 bases short, with 10 bases between. The germline gives CDR1 SGHTA, CDR2 FQGNSA. This CDR3 has 15 amino acids.

This chain connects TRBV7-3 to TRBJ2-3; 8 nucleotides align to TRBD1. The CDR3 totals 14 residues. Germline V gene sequence: CDR1 SGHTA, CDR2 FQGTGA. J was trimmed by 4 bases and V by 4 bases; bases with no gene match: 4. The CDR3 region is CASSSGQGADTQYF. In DNA, the CDR3 is TGTGCCAGCAGCTCTGGACAGGGTGCAGATACGCAGTATTTT.

V usage is TRBV10-3 and J usage is TRBJ2-1, with TRBD2 identical over 13 bases. The CDR3 has 16 residues. V trimming: 6 bases; J trimming: 6 bases; junction bases outside the gene matches: 8. In germline, CDR1 is ENHRY, CDR2 SYGVKD. The CDR3 spells CAIRGGTSGNFNEQFF. DNA for the CDR3: TGTGCCATCAGGGGGGGGACTAGCGGGAACTTCAATGAGCAGTTCTTC.

This clone was recorded only once. J is TRBJ2-6 and V is TRBV5-1, with unresolved D. Trimming stripped 1 base from V and 0 bases from J, with 2 bases between. CDR1 is SGHRS and CDR2 is YFSETQ in the germline V gene. The CDR3 runs to 14 residues. This CDR3 is CASSLYSGANVLTF. CDR3 bases: TGCGCCAGCAGCTTGTACTCTGGGGCCAACGTCCTGACTTTC.

The chain joins TRBV7-9 to TRBJ2-7; TRBD2 matches 7 bases. The J segment lost 4 bases and the V segment lost 1 base, leaving 7 bases of the junction unmatched. This CDR3 has 15 residues. Germline V lookup: CDR1 SEHNR, CDR2 FQNEAQ (reference sequence). CDR3 region: CASSLGPRGKYEQYF. DNA for the CDR3: TGTGCCAGCAGCTTAGGACCGCGGGGGAAGTACGAGCAGTACTTC.

This rearrangement joins TRBV11-1 to TRBJ2-7, with 7 bases lining up with TRBD1. V was clipped by 8 bases and J by 2 bases; unmatched bases: 9. Per germline, CDR1 SGHAT and CDR2 FQDESV (reference sequence). The CDR3 contains 14 residues. Here the CDR3 reads CASGTGTATYEQYF. CDR3 bases: TGTGCCAGCGGGACCGGGACAGCTACCTACGAGCAGTACTTC.

CDR3 bases: TGTGCCAGCAGCGCGGGACTAGGGTCCCAAGAGACCCAGTACTTC. This codes for CASSAGLGSQETQYF. This chain joins TRBV9 and TRBJ2-5, with TRBD2 matching 8 bases. CDR3 length: 15 amino acids. The germline V gene encodes CDR1 SGDLS and CDR2 YYNGEE. The V gene end was trimmed by 3 bases and the J gene end by 1 base; junction bases not matched to a gene: 5. Variable domain in full (rest from reference TRBV9 and TRBJ2-5): DSGVTQTPKHLITATGQRVTLRCSPRSGDLSVYWYQQSLDQGLQFLIQYYNGEERAKGNILERFSAQQFPDLHSELNLSSLELGDSALYFCASSAGLGSQETQYFGPGTRLLVL.

The V call is TRBV28, the J call TRBJ2-7; 11 positions match TRBD2. This CDR3 is built from 15 residues. V was clipped by 5 bases and J by 5 bases; unmatched bases: 8. From germline, CDR1 is MDHEN and CDR2 SYDVKM. As DNA, the CDR3 is TGTGCCAGCAGTCTAACTAGCGGGAGAGACGACGAGCAGTACTTC. This encodes CASSLTSGRDDEQYF.

The gene calls are TRBV6-5 and TRBJ2-7, with D hard to call. This CDR3 spans 14 amino acids. The germline V and J ends were trimmed by 7 bases and 1 base, with 14 bases remaining between them. Germline lookup yields CDR1 MNHEY and CDR2 SVGAGI. CDR3 region: CASTLNAVSYEQYF. Here the CDR3 DNA reads TGTGCCAGCACCCTGAATGCGGTGTCCTACGAGCAGTACTTC.

Points on this clone: Additional DNA sequences in this sample encode the identical CDR3. This chain joins TRBV6-5 and TRBJ1-5, with a tentative D call TRBD1 (5 bases). Deletions cut 0 bases from V and 6 bases from J, with 9 bases between. The CDR3 runs to 14 residues. Looked up from germline, CDR1 is MNHEY and CDR2 is SVGAGI. The CDR3 protein is CASSYSGGGQPQHF. The CDR3 nucleotides are TGTGCCAGCAGTTACTCGGGGGGGGGTCAGCCCCAGCATTTT.

This clone appeared a single time. V and J are TRBV28 and TRBJ1-1; 7 bases map to TRBD1. This CDR3 contains 14 residues. V gave up 10 bases and J gave up 1 base; unmatched junction bases: 9. Germline V gives CDR1 MDHEN, CDR2 SYDVKM. CDR3: CATWDSAQNTEAFF. DNA of the CDR3: TGTGCCACTTGGGACAGCGCCCAGAACACTGAAGCTTTCTTT.

In nucleotides, the CDR3 is TGTGCCAGCAGCTCCTCCCTTGGGAGGGGCACTGAAGCTTTCTTT. Protein product: CASSSSLGRGTEAFF. The V call is TRBV11-2, the J call TRBJ1-1; D might be TRBD1 (5 bases). The V gene lost 4 bases and the J gene lost 4 bases, with 16 bases spanning the gap. The germline V gene has CDR1 SGHAT and CDR2 FQNNGV. There are 15 residues in the CDR3.

V and J are TRBV15 and TRBJ2-5; a weak D match, TRBD1 (5 bases). Trimming removed 0 bases at V and 5 bases at J, with 10 bases between. The CDR3 is 14 amino acids. Germline V lookup: CDR1 LNHNV, CDR2 YYDKDF (reference sequence). The CDR3, as DNA: TGTGCCACCAGCAGAGATTTCAGGGCGGAGACCCAGTACTTC. Translated: CATSRDFRAETQYF.

This rearrangement joins TRBV7-2 to TRBJ2-7; 7 bases are a match to TRBD1. Trimming removed 3 bases from V and 2 bases from J; junction bases left unmatched: 4. CDR3 length equals 14 residues. Germline CDR1 reads SGHTA; CDR2 reads FQGNSA. CDR3: CASSFYRGPYEQYF. CDR3 DNA: TGTGCCAGCAGCTTTTACAGGGGTCCCTACGAGCAGTACTTC.

V gene TRBV28 combines with J gene TRBJ2-7; D call uncertain. The germline V gene encodes CDR1 MDHEN and CDR2 SYDVKM. The CDR3 is 14 residues long. V lost 2 bases, J lost 1 base, and 9 bases lay in between. This CDR3 is CASSLTTPSYEQYF. CDR3 sequence (DNA): TGTGCCAGCAGTTTAACAACACCATCCTACGAGCAGTACTTC.

The chain is built from TRBV11-2 and TRBJ2-2, with TRBD1 as a possible D gene (5 bases). V was clipped by 3 bases and J by 1 base, with 15 bases between them. The CDR3 runs 17 residues. Looked up from germline, CDR1 is SGHAT and CDR2 is FQNNGV. The CDR3 spells CASSFRLGQENTGELFF. In DNA form, the CDR3 reads TGTGCCAGCAGCTTCCGCTTGGGGCAGGAGAACACCGGGGAGCTGTTTTTT.